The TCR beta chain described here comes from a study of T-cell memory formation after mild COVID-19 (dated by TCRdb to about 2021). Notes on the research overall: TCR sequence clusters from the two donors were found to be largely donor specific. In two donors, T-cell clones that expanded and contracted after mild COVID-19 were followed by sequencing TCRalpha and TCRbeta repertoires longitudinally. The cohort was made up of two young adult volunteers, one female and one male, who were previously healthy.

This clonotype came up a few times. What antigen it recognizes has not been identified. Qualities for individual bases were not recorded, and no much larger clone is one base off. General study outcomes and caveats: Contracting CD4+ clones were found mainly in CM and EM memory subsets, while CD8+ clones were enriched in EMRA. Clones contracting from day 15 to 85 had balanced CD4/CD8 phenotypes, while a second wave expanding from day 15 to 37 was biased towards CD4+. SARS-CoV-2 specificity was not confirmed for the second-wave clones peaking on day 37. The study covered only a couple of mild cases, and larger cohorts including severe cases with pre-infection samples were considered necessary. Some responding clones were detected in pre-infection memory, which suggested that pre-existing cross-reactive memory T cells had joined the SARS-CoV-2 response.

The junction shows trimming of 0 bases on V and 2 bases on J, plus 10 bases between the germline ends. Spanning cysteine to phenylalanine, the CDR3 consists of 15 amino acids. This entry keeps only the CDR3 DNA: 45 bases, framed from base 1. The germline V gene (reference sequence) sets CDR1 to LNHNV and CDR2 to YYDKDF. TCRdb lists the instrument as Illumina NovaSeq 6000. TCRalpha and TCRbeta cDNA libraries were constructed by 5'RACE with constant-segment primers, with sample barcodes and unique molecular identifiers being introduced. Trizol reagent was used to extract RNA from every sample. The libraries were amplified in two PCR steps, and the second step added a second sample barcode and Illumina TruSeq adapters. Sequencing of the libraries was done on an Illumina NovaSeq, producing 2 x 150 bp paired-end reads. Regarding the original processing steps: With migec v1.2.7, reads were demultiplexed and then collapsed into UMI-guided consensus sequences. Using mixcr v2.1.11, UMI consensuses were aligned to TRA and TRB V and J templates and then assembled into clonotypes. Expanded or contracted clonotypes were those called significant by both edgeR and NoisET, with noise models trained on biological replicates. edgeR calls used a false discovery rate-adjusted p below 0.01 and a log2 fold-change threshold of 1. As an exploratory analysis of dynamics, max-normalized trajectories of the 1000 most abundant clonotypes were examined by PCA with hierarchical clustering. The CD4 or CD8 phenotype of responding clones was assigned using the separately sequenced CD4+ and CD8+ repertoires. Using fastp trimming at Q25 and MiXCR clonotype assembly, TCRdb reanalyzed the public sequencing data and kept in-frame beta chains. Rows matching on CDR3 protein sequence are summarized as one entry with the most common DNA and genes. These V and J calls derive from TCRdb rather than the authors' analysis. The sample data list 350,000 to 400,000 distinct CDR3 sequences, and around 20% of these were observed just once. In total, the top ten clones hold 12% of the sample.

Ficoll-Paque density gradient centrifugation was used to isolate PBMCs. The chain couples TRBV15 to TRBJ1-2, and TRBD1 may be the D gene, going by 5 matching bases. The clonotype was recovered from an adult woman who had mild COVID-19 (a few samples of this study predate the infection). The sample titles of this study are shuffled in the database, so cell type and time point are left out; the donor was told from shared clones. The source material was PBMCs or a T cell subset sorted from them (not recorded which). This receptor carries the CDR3 CATSRDPGLNYGYTF. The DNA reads TGTGCCACCAGCAGAGACCCGGGACTAAACTATGGCTACACCTTC. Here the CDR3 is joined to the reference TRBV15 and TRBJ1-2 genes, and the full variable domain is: DAMVIQNPRYQVTQFGKPVTLSCSQTLNHNVMYWYQQKSSQAPKLLFHYYDKDFNNEADTPDNFQSRRPNTSFCFLDIRSPGLGDTAMYLCATSRDPGLNYGYTFGSGTRLTVV.